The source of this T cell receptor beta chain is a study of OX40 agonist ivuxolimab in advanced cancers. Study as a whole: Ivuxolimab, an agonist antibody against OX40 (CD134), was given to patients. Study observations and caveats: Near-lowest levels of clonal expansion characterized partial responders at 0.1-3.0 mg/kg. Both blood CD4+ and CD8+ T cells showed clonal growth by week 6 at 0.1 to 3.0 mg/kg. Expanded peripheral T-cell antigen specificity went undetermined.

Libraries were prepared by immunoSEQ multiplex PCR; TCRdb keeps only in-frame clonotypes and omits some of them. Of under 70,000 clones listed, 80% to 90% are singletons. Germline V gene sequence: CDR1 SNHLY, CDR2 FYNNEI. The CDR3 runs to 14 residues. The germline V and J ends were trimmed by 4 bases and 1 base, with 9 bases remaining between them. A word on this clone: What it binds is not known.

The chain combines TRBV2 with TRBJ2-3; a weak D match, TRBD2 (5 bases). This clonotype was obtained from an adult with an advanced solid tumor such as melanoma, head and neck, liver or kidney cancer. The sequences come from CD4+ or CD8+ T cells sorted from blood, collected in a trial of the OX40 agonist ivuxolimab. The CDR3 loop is CASSGLRGTDTQYF. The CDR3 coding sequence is TGTGCCAGCAGTGGACTAAGAGGCACAGATACGCAGTATTTT. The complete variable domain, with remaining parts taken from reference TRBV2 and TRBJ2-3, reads EPEVTQTPSHQVTQMGQEVILRCVPISNHLYFYWYRQILGQKVEFLVSFYNNEISEKSEIFDDQFSVERPDGSNFTLKIRSTKLEDSAMYFCASSGLRGTDTQYFGPGTRLTVL.